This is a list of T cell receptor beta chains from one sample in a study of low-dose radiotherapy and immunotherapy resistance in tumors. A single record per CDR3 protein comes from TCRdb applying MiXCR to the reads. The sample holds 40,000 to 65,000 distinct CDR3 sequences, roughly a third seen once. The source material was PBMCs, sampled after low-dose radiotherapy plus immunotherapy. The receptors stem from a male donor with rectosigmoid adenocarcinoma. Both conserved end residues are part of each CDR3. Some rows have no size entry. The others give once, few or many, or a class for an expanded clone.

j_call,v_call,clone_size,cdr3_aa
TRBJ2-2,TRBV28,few,CASSLSRAGTGELFF
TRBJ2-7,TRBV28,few,CASNFPGAGEQYF
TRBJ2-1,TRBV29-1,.,CSVAQRLAGNNEQFF
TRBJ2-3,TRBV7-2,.,CASSLVARARDTQYF
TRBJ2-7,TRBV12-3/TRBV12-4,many,CASSWRQGGEQYF
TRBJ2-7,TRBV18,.,CASSPGQSPYEQYF
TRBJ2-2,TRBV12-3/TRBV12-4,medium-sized,CASTLMARFGTGGNTGELFF
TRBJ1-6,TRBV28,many,CASRGDSLLSSYNSPLHF
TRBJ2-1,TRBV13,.,CASSTIPGLAGARNEQFF
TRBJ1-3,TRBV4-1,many,CASSHHARSSGNTIYF